The rows below give T cell receptor beta chains drawn from one sample of a study of T cells in Graves' hyperthyroidism and ophthalmopathy. TCRdb used MiXCR to reprocess the multiplex PCR reads, holding one entry per CDR3 protein. The sample contains over 500,000 distinct CDR3 sequences, about 15% of which appear only once. The sequencing sample was made of blood. The receptors were gathered from a woman aged 40 to 50 with Graves' hyperthyroidism. The CDR3 runs from the conserved cysteine through the conserved F or W. The D gene is left open where the match is weak. Clone sizes are given selectively: once, few, many, or a class where the clone is expanded.

d_call,j_call,clone_size,v_call,cdr3_aa,cdr3_nt
-,TRBJ2-7,-,TRBV28,CASRAVLSSYEQYF,TGTGCCAGCAGAGCAGTCCTAAGCTCCTACGAGCAGTACTTC
-,TRBJ2-7,many,TRBV3-1,CASSRVTYEQYF,TGTGCCAGCAGTAGGGTAACCTACGAGCAGTACTTC
TRBD2,TRBJ2-7,many,TRBV30,CAWSGSGRATYEQYF,TGTGCCTGGAGTGGTAGCGGGAGGGCGACCTACGAGCAGTACTTC
TRBD2,TRBJ2-7,many,TRBV2,CASSAGTSYYEQYF,TGTGCCAGCAGTGCCGGGACTAGCTACTACGAGCAGTACTTC
-,TRBJ2-5,few,TRBV5-1,CASSSTFGEQETQYF,TGCGCCAGCAGCAGCACCTTTGGCGAACAAGAGACCCAGTACTTC
-,TRBJ2-1,many,TRBV3-1,CASSLRYEQFF,TGTGCCAGCAGCCTTAGGTATGAGCAGTTCTTC
-,TRBJ1-5,many,TRBV3-1,CASSLGGPGTSNQPQHF,TGTGCCAGCAGCCTTGGGGGTCCGGGTACAAGCAATCAGCCCCAGCATTTT
-,TRBJ2-3,few,TRBV4-1,CASTQETPTDTQYF,TGCGCCAGCACCCAGGAGACTCCCACAGATACGCAGTATTTT
TRBD1,TRBJ2-7,many,TRBV2,CASSEGQGSYEQYF,TGTGCCAGCAGTGAAGGACAGGGCTCCTACGAGCAGTACTTC
-,TRBJ2-7,many,TRBV7-8,CASSIGRSYEQYF,TGTGCCAGCAGTATAGGCAGATCCTACGAGCAGTACTTC
TRBD2,TRBJ2-2,-,TRBV13,CASRPGLAGNTGELFF,TGTGCCAGCAGACCGGGACTAGCGGGAAACACCGGGGAGCTGTTTTTT
TRBD2,TRBJ2-7,many,TRBV11-2,CASSQGILGLAGDKSYEQYF,TGTGCCAGCAGCCAGGGGATCCTGGGACTAGCGGGAGATAAGTCCTACGAGCAGTACTTC
-,TRBJ1-1,many,TRBV3-1,CASSQGGEGEAFF,TGTGCCAGCAGCCAAGGAGGGGAAGGTGAAGCTTTCTTT
-,TRBJ2-3,many,TRBV6-4,CASSEPGQSTDTQYF,TGTGCCAGCAGTGAACCGGGACAAAGCACAGATACGCAGTATTTT
-,TRBJ1-1,many,TRBV30,CASSSGFTAMNTEAFF,TGTGCCTCGTCCTCAGGGTTTACAGCTATGAACACTGAAGCTTTCTTT
TRBD1,TRBJ1-2,few,TRBV2,CASSKDRAINYGYTF,TGTGCCAGCAGTAAGGACAGGGCTATCAACTATGGCTACACCTTC
-,TRBJ1-2,many,TRBV2,CASIGQPGVYGYTF,TGTGCCAGCATTGGACAGCCTGGTGTCTATGGCTACACCTTC
TRBD2,TRBJ2-1,few,TRBV12-3/TRBV12-4,CASSSSGINEQFF,TGTGCCAGCAGTTCTAGCGGGATAAATGAGCAGTTCTTC
TRBD1,TRBJ2-5,few,TRBV19,CASSMQGAQETQYF,TGTGCCAGTAGTATGCAGGGGGCACAAGAGACCCAGTACTTC
TRBD2,TRBJ2-7,-,TRBV20-1,CSAKAGGAYEQYF,TGCAGTGCTAAGGCCGGGGGGGCTTACGAGCAGTACTTC
-,TRBJ1-2,few,TRBV29-1,CSVEANGYTF,TGCAGCGTTGAGGCTAATGGCTACACCTTC
-,TRBJ1-2,many,TRBV3-1,CASSQDSDTFYGYTF,TGTGCCAGCAGCCAAGATTCGGACACATTCTATGGCTACACCTTC
TRBD2,TRBJ2-7,few,TRBV27,CASKPIAGGNYEQYF,TGTGCCAGCAAACCTATAGCGGGAGGGAACTACGAGCAGTACTTC
-,TRBJ2-1,few,TRBV20-1,CSARVQGSSYNEQFF,TGCAGTGCTAGAGTTCAGGGGAGCTCCTACAATGAGCAGTTCTTC
TRBD1,TRBJ1-1,few,TRBV29-1,CSGSGQTNTEAFF,TGCAGCGGATCGGGACAGACGAACACTGAAGCTTTCTTT
TRBD1,TRBJ2-5,many,TRBV27,CASSLSGTGGMQETQYF,TGTGCCAGCAGTTTATCGGGGACAGGGGGGATGCAAGAGACCCAGTACTTC
TRBD2,TRBJ2-1,many,TRBV29-1,CSVELAGAGFGNEQFF,TGCAGCGTTGAACTAGCGGGTGCCGGATTTGGCAATGAGCAGTTCTTC
TRBD2,TRBJ2-7,few,TRBV7-2,CASSSRDYPYEQYF,TGTGCCAGCAGCTCCCGGGACTACCCCTACGAGCAGTACTTC
-,TRBJ1-2,-,TRBV6-1,CASSERIRANYGYTF,TGTGCCAGCAGTGAAAGGATTAGAGCTAACTATGGCTACACCTTC
TRBD1,TRBJ1-3,-,TRBV7-7,CASSAGQGISGNTIYF,TGTGCTAGCAGCGCGGGACAGGGTATCTCTGGAAACACCATATATTTT
TRBD2,TRBJ2-2,few,TRBV20-1,CSARLSGRANTGELFF,TGCAGTGCTAGACTGAGCGGGAGGGCGAACACCGGGGAGCTGTTTTTT
TRBD1,TRBJ2-7,many,TRBV27,CASSLSRPGTGPYEQYF,TGTGCCAGCAGTTTATCGAGGCCCGGGACAGGGCCCTACGAGCAGTACTTC
TRBD2,TRBJ2-3,many,TRBV27,CASDPSGTSTDTQYF,TGTGCCAGCGATCCTAGCGGGACAAGCACAGATACGCAGTATTTT